The 14 T cell receptor beta chains below come from one sample, sequenced in a study of T cells after yellow fever vaccination. TCRdb re-called the 5' RACE reads with MiXCR, one entry per CDR3 protein. The sample records under 350,000 distinct CDR3 sequences, roughly 4% being singletons. Source: PBMCs, taken 5 days after the yellow fever booster vaccination. The receptors were sampled from a man aged 18 to 29 who received the YFV17D yellow fever vaccine.

There are many counts of this clonotype. The V gene is TRBV29-1, the J gene TRBJ2-1; 8 nucleotides align to TRBD2. Germline lookup yields CDR1 SQVTM and CDR2 ANQGSEA. The length of the CDR3 is 14 residues. Losses at the gene ends were 7 bases for V and 6 bases for J; bases not matched to a gene: 11. The chain's CDR3 is CSASGGARPNEQFF. The CDR3 DNA is TGCAGCGCTTCCGGGGGGGCTCGGCCCAATGAGCAGTTCTTC.

This clonotype was observed at least ten times. The V gene is TRBV14, the J gene TRBJ2-5, with D possibly matching TRBD2 (5 bases). Germline V gene sequence: CDR1 SGHDN, CDR2 FVKESK. This CDR3 has 14 residues. Trimming took off 2 bases at V and 3 bases at J, with 10 bases between the two ends. The CDR3 bases are TGTGCCAGCAGCCAATCACTAGTGGAAGAGACCCAGTACTTC. Protein sequence: CASSQSLVEETQYF.

This clonotype was observed at least ten times. This chain links TRBV7-8 with TRBJ2-5; TRBD1 might be the D (6 bases). CDR1 and CDR2 (germline): SGHVS, FQNEAQ. CDR3 length: 14 amino acids. Trimming removed 1 base from V and 5 bases from J, with 11 bases in between. The chain's CDR3 is CASSLVRGPETQYF. The CDR3 coding sequence is TGTGCCAGCAGCTTAGTCAGGGGTCCGGAGACCCAGTACTTC. The full variable domain, its missing parts supplied by reference TRBV7-8 and TRBJ2-5, is GAGVSQSPRYKVAKRGQDVALRCDPISGHVSLFWYQQALGQGPEFLTYFQNEAQLDKSGLPSDRFFAERPEGSVSTLKIQRTQQEDSAVYLCASSLVRGPETQYFGPGTRLLVL.

This rearrangement joins TRBV20-1 to TRBJ2-6, with D unresolved. V shed 6 bases and J shed 0 bases, with 12 bases lying between them. The CDR3 extends over 15 amino acids. Germline V gene data show CDR1 as DFQATT and CDR2 as SNEGSKA (reference sequence). CDR3 region: CSAQVHHSGANVLTF. The CDR3 DNA reads as TGCAGTGCCCAGGTCCACCACTCTGGGGCCAACGTCCTGACTTTC.

This clonotype has a count of ten or more. The chain is built from TRBV27 and TRBJ2-1; D unresolved. This CDR3 comprises 13 residues. Germline CDR1 MNHEY, CDR2 SMNVEV (reference sequence). V lost 6 bases to trimming and J lost 0 bases, with 6 bases between them. CDR3 region: CASRDSSYNEQFF. Written as DNA, the CDR3 is TGTGCCAGCAGGGATAGCTCCTACAATGAGCAGTTCTTC.

This chain uses TRBV11-2 with TRBJ1-1, with TRBD1 matching 10 bases. CDR1 is SGHAT, CDR2 FQNNGV, per germline. V was clipped by 7 bases and J by 4 bases; unmatched bases: 9. There are 15 residues in the CDR3. The CDR3 DNA follows: TGTGCCAGCAACCCTCGGACAGGGGGGGCCACTGAAGCTTTCTTT. Amino acid sequence: CASNPRTGGATEAFF.

This clonotype was observed a few times. The genes are TRBV11-2 and TRBJ2-3; 8 bases agree with TRBD2. With V trimmed by 4 bases and J by 2 bases, 5 bases remained unmatched. Germline V gene lookup returns CDR1 SGHAT and CDR2 FQNNGV. This CDR3 contains 15 residues. The CDR3 sequence: CASSSAGGFTDTQYF. Written as DNA, the CDR3 is TGTGCCAGCAGCTCCGCGGGGGGATTCACAGATACGCAGTATTTT.

This clonotype has a handful of counts. This chain connects TRBV6-5 to TRBJ1-2; a possible D gene is TRBD1 (6 bases). The CDR3 totals 14 residues. Per the germline V gene, CDR1 is MNHEY and CDR2 is SVGAGI. The germline V and J ends were trimmed by 2 bases and 7 bases, with 14 bases remaining between them. CDR3 sequence: CASSYRGAITGYTF. As DNA, the CDR3 is TGTGCCAGCAGTTACCGGGGGGCAATCACTGGCTACACCTTC.

This chain links TRBV25-1 with TRBJ2-3; unclear D gene. Per the germline V gene, CDR1 is MGHDK and CDR2 is SYGVNS. The CDR3 is made up of 14 amino acids. Trimming stripped 4 bases from V and 0 bases from J, with 8 bases between. CDR3 DNA sequence: TGTGCCAGCAGTGTCGGATCTAGCACAGATACGCAGTATTTT. It yields the protein CASSVGSSTDTQYF.

This clonotype appeared a few times. V gene TRBV21-1 combines with J gene TRBJ2-1. TRBV21-1 is assigned pseudogene status. The CDR3 loop spans 16 amino acids. The DNA for the CDR3 is TGTGCCAGCAGCAACGGGCTCCGGGGCTGCCTCAATGAGCAGTTCTTC. This sequence encodes CASSNGLRGCLNEQFF.

This clonotype showed up just a few times. The chain uses TRBV7-9 and TRBJ2-7; no reliable D call. Trimming shortened V by 5 bases and J by 5 bases, and 13 bases separated the two germline ends. The CDR3 is 13 residues long. From germline, CDR1 is SEHNR and CDR2 FQNEAQ (reference sequence). CDR3: CASSPLGPNEQYF. The CDR3 DNA reads as TGTGCCAGCAGCCCTCTCGGGCCGAACGAGCAGTACTTC.

The genes are TRBV28 and TRBJ2-1; 8 bases fit TRBD2. J was trimmed by 4 bases and V by 9 bases; bases with no gene match: 14. Germline CDR1 and CDR2: MDHEN and SYDVKM. CDR3 size: 16 residues. CDR3: CASTGTRSALYNEQFF. The CDR3 DNA sequence: TGTGCCAGTACCGGGACTAGGAGTGCCCTATACAATGAGCAGTTCTTC.

This clonotype was seen a few times. V gene TRBV2 combines with J gene TRBJ2-1; D is tentatively TRBD1 or TRBD2 (5 bases each). V lost 6 bases, J lost 4 bases, and 10 bases lay in between. The germline gives CDR1 SNHLY, CDR2 FYNNEI. This CDR3 region has 13 residues. CDR3 protein: CASRGDGYNEQFF. The CDR3 DNA sequence: TGTGCCAGCAGGGGGGACGGATACAATGAGCAGTTCTTC.

V usage is TRBV20-1 and J usage is TRBJ1-2; D is possibly TRBD1 (6 bases). The length of the CDR3 is 12 residues. V was cut by 5 bases and J by 6 bases, with 13 bases left in between. Germline loops: CDR1 DFQATT, CDR2 SNEGSKA (reference sequence). CDR3 region: CSALSRGDGYTF. DNA of the CDR3: TGCAGTGCTCTTTCCAGGGGAGATGGCTACACCTTC.